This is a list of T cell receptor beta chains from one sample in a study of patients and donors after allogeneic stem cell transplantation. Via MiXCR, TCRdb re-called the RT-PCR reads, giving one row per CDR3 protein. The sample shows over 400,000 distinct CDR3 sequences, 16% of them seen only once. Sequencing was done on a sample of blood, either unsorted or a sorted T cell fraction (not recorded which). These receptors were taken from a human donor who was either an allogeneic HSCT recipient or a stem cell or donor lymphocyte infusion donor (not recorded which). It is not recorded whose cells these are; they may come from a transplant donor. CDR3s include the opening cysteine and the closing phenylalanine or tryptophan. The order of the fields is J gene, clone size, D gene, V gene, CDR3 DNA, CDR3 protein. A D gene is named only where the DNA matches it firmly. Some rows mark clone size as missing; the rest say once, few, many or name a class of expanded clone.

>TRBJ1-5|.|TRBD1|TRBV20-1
TGCAGTGCTAGAGATTCCAGGGCGGGCAGGGGGAGAAATTGGAGCAATCAGCCCCAGCATTTT
CSARDSRAGRGRNWSNQPQHF
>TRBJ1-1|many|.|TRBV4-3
TGCGCCAGCAGCCAAGAGACCTGGCCGAACACTGAAGCTTTCTTT
CASSQETWPNTEAFF
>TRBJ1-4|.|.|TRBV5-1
TGCGCCAGCAGCTTGGGACAGCGGGAAAAACTGTTTTTT
CASSLGQREKLFF
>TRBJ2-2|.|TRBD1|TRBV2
TGTGCCAGCAGACAGGGGGCGGGCACCGGGGAGCTGTTTTTT
CASRQGAGTGELFF
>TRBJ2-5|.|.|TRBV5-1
TGCGCCAGCAGCTTGGCGGGAGGACAGCAAGAGACCCAGTACTTC
CASSLAGGQQETQYF
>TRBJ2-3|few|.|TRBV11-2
TGTGCCAGCAGCTCAGGACTGGGCACAGATACGCAGTATTTT
CASSSGLGTDTQYF
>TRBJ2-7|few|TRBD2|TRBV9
TGTGCCAGCAGCGGCCCGCTTAGCGGGAGGGCGGGGGAGCAGTACTTC
CASSGPLSGRAGEQYF
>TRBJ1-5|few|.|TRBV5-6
TGTGCCAGCAGCTTGGGCGACGGGTTCAATCAGCCCCAGCATTTT
CASSLGDGFNQPQHF
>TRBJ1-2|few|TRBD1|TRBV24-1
TGTGCCACCAGTTCCTATGAACAGGGGATATATGGCTACACCTTC
CATSSYEQGIYGYTF
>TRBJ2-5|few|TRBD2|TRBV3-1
TGTGCCAGCAGCCAGGAACTAGCGAGGAGGGAGACCCAGTACTTC
CASSQELARRETQYF
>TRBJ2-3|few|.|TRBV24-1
TGTGCCACCAGTGATTTGAAACCTCCTTACGAGCAGTATTTT
CATSDLKPPYEQYF
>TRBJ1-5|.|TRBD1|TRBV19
TGTGCCGCCACCGGGACAGGGGGCAATCAGCCCCAGCATTTT
CAATGTGGNQPQHF
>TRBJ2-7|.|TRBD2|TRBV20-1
TGCAGTGCCGCACTAGCGGGAGCTTACGAGCAGTACTTC
CSAALAGAYEQYF
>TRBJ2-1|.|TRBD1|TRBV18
TGTGCCAGCTCATCTACAGGGGATGAGCAGTTCTTC
CASSSTGDEQFF
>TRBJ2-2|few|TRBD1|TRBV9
TGTGCCAGCAGCAATAGACAGGGAACGAACACCGGGGAGCTGTTTTTT
CASSNRQGTNTGELFF
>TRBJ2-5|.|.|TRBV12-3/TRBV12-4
TGTGCCAGCAGTTTAGACCAGGGGTGGGAGACCCAGTACTTC
CASSLDQGWETQYF
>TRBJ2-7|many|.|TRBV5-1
TGCGCCAGCAGCCCCCGGGACGTCTCCTACGAGCAGTACTTC
CASSPRDVSYEQYF
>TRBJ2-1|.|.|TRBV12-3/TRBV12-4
TGTGCCAGCAGTTTAGCGGTCAATGAGCAGTTCTTC
CASSLAVNEQFF
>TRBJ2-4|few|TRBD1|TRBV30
TGTGCCTGGAGTGTAAGGGACAGGGGAAAAAACATTCAGTACTTC
CAWSVRDRGKNIQYF
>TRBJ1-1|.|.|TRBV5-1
TGCGCCAGCAGCACAGACAATCGGAACACTGAAGCTTTCTTT
CASSTDNRNTEAFF
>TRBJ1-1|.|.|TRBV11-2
TGTGCCAGCAGCTCACCGGTTCGGGCGGCCCTCCGGAACACTGAAGCTTTCTTT
CASSSPVRAALRNTEAFF
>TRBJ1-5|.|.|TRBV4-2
TGTGCCAGCAGCCAAGGCGGAGATAGCAATCAGCCCCAGCATTTT
CASSQGGDSNQPQHF